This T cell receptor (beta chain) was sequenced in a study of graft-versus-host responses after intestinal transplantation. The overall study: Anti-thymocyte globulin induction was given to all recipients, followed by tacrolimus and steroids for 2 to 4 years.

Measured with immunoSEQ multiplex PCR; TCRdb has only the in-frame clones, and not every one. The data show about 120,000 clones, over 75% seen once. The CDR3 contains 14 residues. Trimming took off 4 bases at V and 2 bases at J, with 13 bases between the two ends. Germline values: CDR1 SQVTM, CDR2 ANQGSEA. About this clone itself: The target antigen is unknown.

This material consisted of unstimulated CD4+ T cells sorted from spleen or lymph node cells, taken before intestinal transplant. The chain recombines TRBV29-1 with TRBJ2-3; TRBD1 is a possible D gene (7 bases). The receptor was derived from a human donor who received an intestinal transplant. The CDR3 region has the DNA TGCAGCGTTGTGCCAGGGGGACTCACAGATACGCAGTATTTT. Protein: CSVVPGGLTDTQYF.